This T cell receptor (beta chain) was documented in a study of PD-1 blockade in classical Hodgkin lymphoma. Study conclusions and caveats: Reported findings placed baseline TCR diversity lower in newly diagnosed patients (compared with healthy donors). Newly diagnosed patients and complete responders had comparable diversity at baseline.

In germline, CDR1 is SGHTA, CDR2 FQGNSA. The CDR3 contains 14 residues. With 3 bases removed from V and 5 bases from J, the gap between germline ends came to 13 bases. This clone was observed a few times. Its antigen remains unidentified. The protocol was immunoSEQ multiplex PCR, while the TCRdb copy is restricted to in-frame clones and leaves out a portion. The table records approximately 32,000 clones, roughly 82% of them present only once. Relapse was seen in all patients after autologous stem cell transplantation, and brentuximab vedotin exposure was variable. This rearrangement joins TRBV7-2 to TRBJ2-5, with D maybe TRBD1 (5 bases). The sequencing here drew on peripheral blood mononuclear cells (PBMCs), taken at baseline. This clonotype was obtained from a human donor with classical Hodgkin lymphoma. The chain's CDR3 is CASSFSRGRETQYF. In DNA, the CDR3 is TGTGCCAGCAGCTTTAGTAGGGGCCGGGAGACCCAGTACTTC.